These 3 T cell receptor beta chains came from one sample sequenced in a study of shared clonotypes between healthy human individuals. TCRdb's table, derived via immunoSEQ multiplex PCR, lists solely in-frame clones and lacks some. The sample has about 95,000 clones, approximately 61% seen once; the top ten hold roughly 40%. Sequenced sample: memory CD8+ T cells sorted from blood. Subset: CD45RO+ cells pooled with CCR7-negative TemRA cells. The receptors stem from a man under 40 in good health.

The chain combines TRBV15 with TRBJ2-4; TRBD1 agrees at 8 bases. CDR1 LNHNV and CDR2 YYDKDF come from the germline V gene (reference sequence). The CDR3 is 19 residues long. After removal of 3 bases from V and 0 bases from J, the junction contained 13 bases not matched to a gene. The CDR3 spells CATSRPLLQGVAAKNIQYF. DNA of the CDR3: TGTGCCACCAGCAGGCCTCTCCTACAGGGGGTAGCAGCCAAAAACATTCAGTACTTC.

The V gene is TRBV2, the J gene TRBJ1-5; weak D call: TRBD1 (5 bases). V was shortened by 8 bases and J by 0 bases, with 26 bases between the two germline ends. The CDR3 extends over 19 amino acids. Germline V lookup: CDR1 SNHLY, CDR2 FYNNEI. The CDR3 loop reads CASRPGFRGAGYSNQPQHF. Here the CDR3 DNA reads TGTGCCAGCCGTCCTGGGTTTAGGGGAGCGGGCTATAGCAATCAGCCCCAGCATTTT. Supplemented by reference TRBV2 and TRBJ1-5, the full variable domain reads EPEVTQTPSHQVTQMGQEVILRCVPISNHLYFYWYRQILGQKVEFLVSFYNNEISEKSEIFDDQFSVERPDGSNFTLKIRSTKLEDSAMYFCASRPGFRGAGYSNQPQHFGDGTRLSIL.

The genes are TRBV6-4 and TRBJ2-7, with 10 bases aligning to TRBD2. There are 16 residues in the CDR3. Per the germline V gene, CDR1 is MRHNA and CDR2 is SNTAGT. The ends lost 2 bases at V and 6 bases at J; junction bases unmatched: 10. The CDR3 is CASSDASGTSAGEQYF. For the CDR3, the DNA is TGTGCCAGCAGTGACGCCTCCGGGACTAGCGCTGGCGAGCAGTACTTC.